The rows below give T cell receptor beta chains drawn from one sample of a study of T cells in localized non-small cell lung cancer. Sequenced by immunoSEQ multiplex PCR; TCRdb stores in-frame clones only, minus some. The sample holds some 31,000 clones; 88% are singletons and the top ten take 4.2%. The sample here was peripheral blood, taken before any cancer treatment. These receptors all come from a woman between 35 and 70 years old with stage I lung adenocarcinoma. Both conserved end residues are part of each CDR3. A D gene is named only where the DNA matches it firmly.

>TRBJ1-6|TRBD1|TRBV18
CASSGPGGSNNSPLHF
TGTGCCAGCTCCGGACCAGGGGGCTCAAATAATTCACCCCTCCACTTT
>TRBJ1-1|TRBD1|TRBV6-5
CASRPGQYTEAFF
TGTGCCAGCAGGCCGGGACAGTACACTGAAGCTTTCTTT
>TRBJ1-2|.|TRBV4-2
CASSHGQRYGYTF
TGTGCCAGCAGCCACGGACAACGCTATGGCTACACCTTC
>TRBJ2-3|.|TRBV5-1
CASSTGTVTDTQYF
TGCGCCAGCAGCACCGGGACCGTCACAGATACGCAGTATTTT
>TRBJ2-2|.|TRBV5-1
CASSLNGDTGELFF
TGCGCCAGCAGCTTGAACGGGGACACCGGGGAGCTGTTTTTT
>TRBJ2-1|.|TRBV7-2
CASSGGRGSYNEQFF
TGTGCCAGCAGTGGGGGGCGGGGCTCCTACAATGAGCAGTTCTTC
>TRBJ2-5|TRBD1|TRBV14
CASSQRRVDRVESWQETQYF
TGTGCCAGCAGCCAAAGAAGGGTGGACAGGGTAGAATCGTGGCAAGAGACCCAGTACTTC
>TRBJ1-4|.|TRBV20-1
CSGELNEKLFF
TGCAGTGGGGAATTAAATGAAAAACTGTTTTTT
>TRBJ2-1|TRBD2|TRBV5-1
CASSLNGGGFNEQFF
TGCGCCAGCAGCTTGAATGGCGGGGGGTTCAATGAGCAGTTCTTC
>TRBJ1-2|TRBD1|TRBV5-4
CAGREGQGNYGYTF
TGTGCCGGACGGGAGGGACAGGGGAATTATGGCTACACCTTC
>TRBJ2-5|TRBD1|TRBV5-4
CASSPPEGAQETQYF
TGTGCCAGCAGCCCTCCTGAGGGGGCCCAAGAGACCCAGTACTTC
>TRBJ1-1|.|TRBV19
CASTSVWGSGTEAFF
TGTGCCAGTACCTCCGTGTGGGGCTCGGGAACTGAAGCTTTCTTT
>TRBJ2-1|.|TRBV19
CASRTAGQVAPLLQDEQFF
TGTGCCAGTAGGACAGCGGGACAGGTCGCCCCTCTACTACAAGATGAGCAGTTCTTC
>TRBJ1-2|TRBD1|TRBV9
CASSATGTGASRYGYTF
TGTGCCAGCAGCGCAACCGGGACAGGGGCCTCACGCTATGGCTACACCTTC
>TRBJ1-2|.|TRBV7-9
CASGGSGYTF
TGTGCAAGTGGGGGCTCCGGCTACACCTTC
>TRBJ2-7|.|TRBV7-9
CASSPNAGAYEQYF
TGTGCCAGCAGCCCAAATGCAGGGGCCTACGAGCAGTACTTC
>TRBJ2-5|.|TRBV30
CAWSVPDRTKETQYF
TGTGCCTGGAGTGTACCAGACAGGACGAAAGAGACCCAGTACTTC
>TRBJ2-7|.|TRBV7-2
CASSRGHPGYEQYF
TGTGCCAGCAGCAGGGGACACCCGGGCTACGAGCAGTACTTC